This record concerns one T cell receptor (beta chain) sequence. What antigen it recognizes has not been identified. Base-call qualities are not available, and no considerably larger clone is one nucleotide away. Counted from cysteine to phenylalanine, this CDR3 has 14 amino acids. Only the CDR3 region is kept as DNA, spanning 42 bases read in frame from base 1. The germline V gene gives CDR1 as MDHEN and CDR2 as SYDVKM. V gives up 7 bases and J gives up 1 base, and the segment between their germline ends measures 13 bases. The entry originates in a study of T cell repertoires in cytomegalovirus infection (dated by TCRdb to between 2019 and 2020). Background for the entire study: Donor HLA type was relevant to the analysis, as public TCR beta signatures indicated carriage of CMV infection together with the matching HLA type.

Data came from an Illumina HiSeq 1500. TCRdb trimmed public reads at Q25 via fastp, called clones via MiXCR and kept in-frame beta chains. Rows merge per CDR3 protein into single entries with the most common DNA and genes. The sample has around 530,000 distinct CDR3 sequences on record, about a quarter of them singletons. The ten largest make up roughly 13% of the sample. What the research found in general, with its limitations: Carriers of CMV infection plus the relevant HLA type were discriminated by the cumulative frequency of public TCR beta family members in the study cohort and in an independent approximately 340-donor cohort. The ex vivo response was dominated by HLA-C-restricted CMV-specific TCR beta clonotypes, which also provided the single most frequent clonotype in two of eight donors.

The TCR comes from a human donor in good health (CMV status not recorded). Some clones in this sample may be carry-over from other donors' samples. Sequencing used PBMCs. In this chain, TRBV28 is recombined with TRBJ1-1; a tentative D match to TRBD1 spans 5 bases. CDR3 protein: CASISSGGNTEAFF. The base sequence is TGTGCCAGCATTTCATCTGGGGGGAACACTGAAGCTTTCTTT.